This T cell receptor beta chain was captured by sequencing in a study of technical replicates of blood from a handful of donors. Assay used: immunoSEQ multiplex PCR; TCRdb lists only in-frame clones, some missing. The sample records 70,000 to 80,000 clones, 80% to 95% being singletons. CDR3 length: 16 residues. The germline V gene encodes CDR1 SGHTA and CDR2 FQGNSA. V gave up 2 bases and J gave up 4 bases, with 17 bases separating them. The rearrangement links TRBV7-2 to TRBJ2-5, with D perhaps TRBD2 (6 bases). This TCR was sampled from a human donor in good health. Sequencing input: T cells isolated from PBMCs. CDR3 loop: CASSLTVLAIGETQYF. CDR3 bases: TGTGCCAGCAGCTTAACGGTGCTAGCGATTGGAGAGACCCAGTACTTC.